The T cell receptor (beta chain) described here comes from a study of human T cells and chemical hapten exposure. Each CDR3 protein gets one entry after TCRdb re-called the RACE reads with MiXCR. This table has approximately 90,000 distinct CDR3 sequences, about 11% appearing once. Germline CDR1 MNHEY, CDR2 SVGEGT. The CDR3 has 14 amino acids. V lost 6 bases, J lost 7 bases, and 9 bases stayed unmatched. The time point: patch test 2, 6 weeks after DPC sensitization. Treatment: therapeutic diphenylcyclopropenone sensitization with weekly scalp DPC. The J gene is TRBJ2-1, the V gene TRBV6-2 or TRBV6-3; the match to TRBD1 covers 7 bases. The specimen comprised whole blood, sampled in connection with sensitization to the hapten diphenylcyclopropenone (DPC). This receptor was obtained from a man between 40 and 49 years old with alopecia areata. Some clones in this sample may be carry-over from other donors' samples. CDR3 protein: CASSRQGRGNEQFF. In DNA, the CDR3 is TGTGCCAGCAGCCGACAGGGTAGAGGGAATGAGCAGTTCTTC.